This T cell receptor beta chain was profiled in a study of tissue T cells after allogeneic stem cell transplantation. Points from the study as a whole: Sampling depth was limited, and the cohort was small and clinically varied.

Produced via immunoSEQ multiplex PCR; TCRdb's table is partial and in-frame only. This table holds 48,000 or so clones, 65% to 80% found once. With regard to this clone: Its specificity is not known. All gene names here are mouse names. The CDR3 end is not reached by the read, which stops 1 residue before it; the germline J gene fills it in. The same CDR3 can be traced to other DNA sequences in this sample.

CDR3 length equals 13 residues. Trimming cost V 4 bases and J 0 bases, with 7 bases left between them. In germline, CDR1 is SNHLY, CDR2 FYNGKV (reference sequence). The receptor comes from a pool of C57BL/6 mice in good health. The specimen sequenced was sorted cells pooled from one or two spleens. The V call is TRBV3, the J call TRBJ2-7; D is undetermined. CDR3 DNA (partial): TGTGCCAGCAGCTCCGGTAGCTCCTATGAACAGTAC. Encoded protein: CASSSGSSYEQY. Given in full, the CDR3 is CASSSGSSYEQYF.